The 6 T cell receptor beta chains given below trace back to one sample, sequenced in a study of blood T cell repertoires in COVID-19. Sequencing was performed with immunoSEQ multiplex PCR; in TCRdb, only in-frame clones are kept and a portion is missing. The sample holds about 280,000 clones, nearly 90% seen once. The sample consisted of peripheral blood. These receptors were taken from a man aged 18 to 35 with active or convalescent COVID-19.

This chain uses TRBV11-2 with TRBJ2-3, with 8 bases aligning to TRBD2. This CDR3 contains 17 residues. Germline CDR1 and CDR2: SGHAT and FQNNGV. Trimming took 4 bases from V and 0 from J; bases not matched to a gene: 9. The CDR3 DNA follows: TGTGCCAGCAGCTCCATTGGCGGGGGGCTGAGCACAGATACGCAGTATTTT. Its protein product is CASSSIGGGLSTDTQYF.

V and J are TRBV5-8 and TRBJ1-5; D not certain. Trimming left V 1 base short and J 3 bases short, with 8 bases between. The CDR3 spans 14 residues. Looked up from germline, CDR1 is SGHTS and CDR2 is YDEGEE. CDR3 residues: CASSLRGPNQPQHF. The DNA for the CDR3 is TGTGCCAGCAGCTTGCGTGGGCCCAATCAGCCCCAGCATTTT.

This clone came up once. Here the CDR3 reads CASSQVLAGGQDTQYF. CDR3 coding DNA: TGCGCCAGCAGCCAAGTCCTAGCGGGGGGCCAAGATACGCAGTATTTT. This sequence joins TRBV4-1 and TRBJ2-3; 11 bases match TRBD2. Germline V gene sequence: CDR1 MGHRA, CDR2 YSYEKL. This CDR3 spans 16 amino acids. V shed 1 base, J shed 5 bases, and the junction held 5 bases outside the gene matches.

The V call is TRBV19, the J call TRBJ1-2; 10 bases map to TRBD1. J gave up 7 bases and V 6 bases, and 5 bases lay outside the gene matches. Germline V gene lookup returns CDR1 LNHDA and CDR2 SQIVND (reference sequence). This CDR3 has 13 amino acids. CDR3 loop: CASSQGQGPGYTF. CDR3 coding DNA: TGTGCCAGTAGCCAGGGACAGGGGCCTGGCTACACCTTC.

The rearrangement links TRBV19 to TRBJ1-1; 8 bases agree with TRBD1. The V gene's germline CDR1 is LNHDA and CDR2 SQIVND (reference sequence). The length of the CDR3 is 17 residues. J gave up 4 bases and V 6 bases, and 16 bases lay outside the gene matches. The CDR3 DNA reads TGTGCCAGTAGCCCAGGGGGCACGCAGAGAGCGACCACTGAAGCTTTCTTT. It specifies CASSPGGTQRATTEAFF.

The chain carries TRBV29-1 and TRBJ2-7; 9 nucleotides match TRBD1. This CDR3 has 13 residues. Germline values: CDR1 SQVTM, CDR2 ANQGSEA. Trimming removed 6 bases from V and 6 bases from J; junction bases left unmatched: 9. The DNA of the CDR3 is TGCAGCGTGGGGGGACAGGGTTTGAGCGAGCAGTACTTC. Protein sequence: CSVGGQGLSEQYF.